These 3 T cell receptor beta chains were sequenced from one sample in a study of cytomegalovirus exposure and HLA in healthy donors. Both 60 Vbeta primers and 13 Jbeta primers went into the PCR. TCRdb's copy holds only in-frame clones and misses some; the assay was immunoSEQ multiplex PCR. The table includes over 80,000 clones, 70% to 85% detected once. Input material: PBMCs. Source of these receptors: a man aged 45-65 years in good health and CMV-seronegative.

The chain couples TRBV11-2 to TRBJ2-7; 10 bases map to TRBD2. Trimming took 1 base from V and 3 from J; bases not matched to a gene: 12. The germline CDR1 and CDR2 sequences are SGHAT and FQNNGV. CDR3 length: 18 amino acids. The CDR3 loop is CASSLGQAGLAANYEQYF. As DNA, the CDR3 is TGTGCCAGCAGCTTAGGACAGGCCGGACTAGCGGCCAACTACGAGCAGTACTTC.

The chain joins TRBV7-8 to TRBJ2-1; D not certain. Trimming took off 3 bases at V and 5 bases at J, with 14 bases between the two ends. The CDR3 runs to 15 residues. Germline-derived CDR1 and CDR2 are SGHVS and FQNEAQ. CDR3 nucleotide sequence: TGTGCCAGCAGCTTCCTAGAGCAGACTCACAATGAGCAGTTCTTC. It is translated as CASSFLEQTHNEQFF.

This sequence joins TRBV7-9 and TRBJ1-1; D unresolved. V lost 5 bases, J lost 1 base, and 11 bases lay in between. CDR3 length equals 14 residues. Germline CDR1 is SEHNR and CDR2 is FQNEAQ (reference sequence). The CDR3 DNA reads as TGTGCCAGCAGCAGGGAGGGTCAGAACACTGAAGCTTTCTTT. It yields the protein CASSREGQNTEAFF.